What follows describes a single T cell receptor (beta chain). Its antigen is unknown. These data come from a study of blood T cells in healthy people across ages. Study-wide points: Diversity was estimated from one million T cells, and these estimates were considered underestimates.

It was with a sample-barcoded 5' primer and a J-beta primer mix that a second PCR of roughly 7 to 12 cycles was run. MiXCR, run by TCRdb on the 5' RACE reads, gives a single entry per CDR3 protein. In the table there are 1.2 million to 1.5 million distinct CDR3 sequences, about 40% of which are singletons. Germline V gene lookup returns CDR1 LGHDT and CDR2 YNNKEL (reference sequence). The germline V and J ends were trimmed by 7 bases and 2 bases, with 12 bases remaining between them. The CDR3 is 13 residues long. The sample taken for sequencing was blood. The origin of this receptor is a woman in her late teens or twenties in good health. The rearrangement uses TRBV3-1 and TRBJ2-7; D is possibly TRBD2 (6 bases). The chain's CDR3 is CASTSGLTYEQYF. The CDR3 DNA is TGTGCCAGCACCTCGGGACTTACCTACGAGCAGTACTTC.